This T cell receptor (beta chain) was captured by sequencing in a study of shared clonotypes between healthy human individuals (dated by TCRdb to the early 2020s). In the study overall: The cohort included three men and a couple of women between 18 and 49 years of age. To estimate repertoire size and how much clonotype sharing occurs between individuals, the study deeply sequenced the blood TCR repertoires of a handful of healthy adults. To increase sequencing depth and limit assay-specific biases, different laboratories used diverse techniques to prepare libraries and sequence TCR repertoires. Per donor, leukapheresis produced somewhere between about 0.94 and 9.5 billion PBMCs. Overall study results and their limits: Because the study included a small number of donors, the genetic and exposure-history diversity represented was limited. Sampling was limited to blood, and TCR repertoires in tissue likely differ from TCR repertoires in blood. Based on pairwise subsampling, the degree of clonotype sharing among donors was expected to be affected by sequencing depth.

Using the deep immunoSEQ assay, multiplex PCR amplified TCR CDR3 regions from genomic DNA. Extracted genomic DNA from each cell subset was distributed evenly across all wells of several immunoSEQ 96-well plates, and each plate was treated as a replicate. For unsorted PBMC, each replicate PCR was loaded with about 280 ng genomic DNA, equivalent to tens of thousands of T cell genomes. Unsorted PBMC genomic DNA was sequenced across ten immunoSEQ deep assay plates. The purified libraries were quantified using a Qubit 3.0 fluorometer, sized with a Bioanalyzer 2100, and then quantified again using the KAPA Library Quantification kit. Every immunoSEQ 96-well plate was sequenced on a dedicated single-read 150-cycle Illumina NextSeq 550 flow cell. The authors' pipeline ran thus. Because only junctional sequences without quality scores were contained in the immunoSEQ output, filtering matching that applied to full-length reads could not be performed. To assign V/J genes and CDR3, sequences were annotated against IMGT germline references using PyIR, a Python wrapper for IgBLAST v1.9. Reads were removed for weak V/J assignments (E-value above 1e-6), missing CDR3, stop codons, out-of-frame junctions, or ambiguous translated residues. A V3J clonotype was defined by an identical inferred V gene, J gene, and CDR3 amino acid sequence. Percentage overlap between repertoires was computed as shared unique clonotypes divided by the size of the smaller repertoire. RTK rarefaction, the Chao1 estimator, and Recon v2.1 estimates of unobserved clonotypes were used to assess repertoire richness. TCRdb re-hosts the immuneACCESS table, in-frame sequences only. Its copies lack some clones; in the studies checked, an unresolved V gene accounts for under half of them, and the cause for the rest is not known. V and J calls and clone size are copied from that table; D and trimming were computed from the DNA. This sample has about half a million clones in its table, and around 73% of those were observed once. Together, the top ten hold 12% of the sample.

The CDR3, cysteine through phenylalanine, is 10 amino acids long. Just CDR3 DNA is preserved here, 30 bases in frame from base 1. According to the germline V gene, CDR1 reads SQVTM and CDR2 reads ANQGSEA. Turning to this clone: Its antigen has not been determined. Per-base qualities were not stored, and no clone one base away is much larger.

The donors were healthy, HIV-negative adults with no recently reported acute infections or vaccinations. Every donor was a Caucasian adult residing in Nashville, Tennessee, USA. For unsorted samples, roughly 81 million PBMCs were counted and genomic DNA was extracted with the QIAamp DNA Blood Mini kit. Blood was obtained by leukapheresis, after which PBMCs were separated by Ficoll-Histopaque density gradient centrifugation and cryopreserved in liquid nitrogen vapor phase. The source material was PBMCs. The receptor was derived from a woman between 35 and 50 years old in good health. Some clones in this sample may be carry-over from other donors' samples. The V and J genes are TRBV29-1 and TRBJ2-5; the D gene remains uncertain. The J call may be wrong; the DNA end is better matched by TRBJ2-7. The CDR3 region: CSVLGYEQYF. The nucleotide sequence is TGCAGCGTTCTAGGCTACGAGCAGTACTTC.